Following are 24 T cell receptor beta chains from one sample sequenced in a study of blood T cell repertoires in COVID-19. Sequencing used immunoSEQ multiplex PCR; TCRdb keeps in-frame clones, though not all of them. This sample has approximately 190,000 clones, with 82% found just once. The sequenced sample was peripheral blood. Receptors were obtained from a woman aged 55-75 years with COVID-19, enrolled during active disease.

V is TRBV6-5 and J is TRBJ2-7; 8 bases line up with TRBD1. The CDR3 sequence is 14 residues long. From germline, CDR1 is MNHEY and CDR2 SVGAGI. V shed 0 bases and J 3 bases; nucleotides not matched to a gene: 1. The CDR3 DNA is TGTGCCAGCAGTTACTCGACAGGGGTCTACGAGCAGTACTTC. This sequence encodes CASSYSTGVYEQYF.

This clone was seen only once. Here the CDR3 reads CASRQDRANTGELFF. The CDR3 nucleotides are TGTGCCAGCAGACAGGACAGGGCGAACACCGGGGAGCTGTTTTTT. V is TRBV2 and J is TRBJ2-2; 8 bases agree with TRBD1. The length of the CDR3 is 15 residues. From germline, CDR1 is SNHLY and CDR2 FYNNEI. The V and J ends lost 6 bases and 0 bases, in that order; junction bases with no gene match: 3.

The chain has TRBV15 and TRBJ1-2; D might be TRBD1 (6 bases). Trimming cost V 1 base and J 8 bases, with 14 bases left between them. Germline V CDR1 and CDR2: LNHNV, YYDKDF (reference sequence). This CDR3 comprises 14 residues. This chain's CDR3 is CATSRGDTTAGYTF. The CDR3 coding sequence is TGTGCCACCAGCAGAGGGGACACTACGGCGGGCTACACCTTC.

In DNA form, the CDR3 reads TGTGCCATCAGGGGACAGGAGAACACTGAAGCTTTCTTT. Encoded protein: CAIRGQENTEAFF. The chain recombines TRBV10-3 with TRBJ1-1; TRBD1 aligns across 8 bases. The CDR3 loop spans 13 amino acids. Germline-derived CDR1 and CDR2 are ENHRY and SYGVKD. V was clipped by 6 bases and J by 1 base; unmatched bases: 1.

V is TRBV7-2 and J is TRBJ2-7; 8 positions match TRBD2. The trim removed 1 base at V and 3 bases at J, leaving 5 bases unmatched. There are 15 residues in the CDR3. The germline V gene has CDR1 SGHTA and CDR2 FQGNSA. The CDR3 protein is CASSLGGRSSYEQYF. The CDR3 bases are TGTGCCAGCAGCTTAGGCGGGAGGAGCAGCTACGAGCAGTACTTC.

The V and J genes are TRBV4-2 and TRBJ1-2; D is perhaps TRBD1 (5 bases). Trimming stripped 1 base from V and 1 base from J, with 13 bases between. Germline CDR1 LGHNA, CDR2 YNFKEQ. The CDR3 length is 16 residues. CDR3 nucleotides: TGTGCCAGCAGCCAAGTTGGTGCAGGGAATAACTATGGCTACACCTTC. Protein product: CASSQVGAGNNYGYTF.

This chain's CDR3 is CASSLPGQGRQGYTF. CDR3 in DNA: TGTGCCAGCTCACTCCCAGGCCAGGGAAGACAAGGCTACACCTTC. This chain uses TRBV18 with TRBJ1-2; D is possibly TRBD1 (5 bases). Germline V gene sequence: CDR1 KGHSH, CDR2 LQKENI. Trimming took 4 bases from V and 8 from J, leaving 20 bases between them. The CDR3 covers 15 residues. Supplemented by reference TRBV18 and TRBJ1-2, the full variable domain reads NAGVMQNPRHLVRRRGQEARLRCSPMKGHSHVYWYRQLPEEGLKFMVYLQKENIIDESGMPKERFSAEFPKEGPSILRIQQVVRGDSAAYFCASSLPGQGRQGYTFGSGTRLTVV.

This chain uses TRBV5-6 with TRBJ2-7; D unclear. CDR1 is SGHDT, CDR2 YYEEEE, per germline. Trimming stripped 0 bases from V and 2 bases from J, with 12 bases between. The CDR3 sequence is 15 residues long. The CDR3 DNA is TGTGCCAGCAGCTTGGGGCAGGTTTTACCCTACGAGCAGTACGTC. This sequence encodes CASSLGQVLPYEQYV.

This chain connects TRBV4-2 to TRBJ2-7; the match to TRBD2 covers 7 bases. The CDR3 is 14 amino acids. Germline lookup yields CDR1 LGHNA and CDR2 YNFKEQ. V shed 1 base and J 7 bases; nucleotides not matched to a gene: 7. DNA for the CDR3: TGTGCCAGCAGCCAAGCGGGAGGTGGGTGGGAGCAGTACTTC. Translation: CASSQAGGGWEQYF.

A few counts support this clone. The J gene is TRBJ2-1, the V gene TRBV30, with a weak D call TRBD2 (6 bases). V was clipped by 3 bases and J by 9 bases, with 18 bases between them. The length of the CDR3 is 14 residues. CDR1 GTSNPN and CDR2 SVGIG come from the germline V gene (reference sequence). The DNA of the CDR3 is TGTGCCTGGAGCCGGAGACGGGTGGGGGGTGAGCAGTTCTTC. It yields the protein CAWSRRRVGGEQFF.

V gene TRBV3-1 (or the pseudogene TRBV3-2) combines with J gene TRBJ1-2; possibly TRBD1 for D (5 bases). Trimming removed 1 base at V and 3 bases at J, with 9 bases between. Germline CDR1 is LGHDT and CDR2 is YNNKEL (reference sequence). CDR3 length equals 14 residues. CDR3 nucleotide sequence: TGTGCCAGCAGCCAAGTCCCGGGGGACTATGGCTACACCTTC. It is translated as CASSQVPGDYGYTF.

This clone was observed a few times. V and J are TRBV19 and TRBJ1-6, with D hard to call. The germline V and J ends were trimmed by 2 bases and 5 bases, with 7 bases remaining between them. The germline V gene encodes CDR1 LNHDA and CDR2 SQIVND (reference sequence). CDR3 length: 14 residues. The CDR3 nucleotides read TGTGCCAGTAGTATACAGGCAAATAATTCACCCCTCCACTTT. This gives the protein CASSIQANNSPLHF.

The V and J genes are TRBV3-1 (or the pseudogene TRBV3-2) and TRBJ1-2, with TRBD1 matching over 10 bases. V trimming: 1 base; J trimming: 3 bases; junction bases outside the gene matches: 5. The CDR3 is 16 amino acids. Germline V gene lookup returns CDR1 LGHDT and CDR2 YNNKEL (reference sequence). CDR3 amino acids: CASSQAQTGGDYGYTF. Here the CDR3 DNA reads TGTGCCAGCAGCCAAGCCCAGACAGGGGGCGACTATGGCTACACCTTC.

A remark on this clone: An end of the junction differs from the germline gene, which may be a read error. This chain joins TRBV23-1 and TRBJ1-1, with 7 bases matching TRBD1. TRBV23-1 is classed as an ORF, of uncertain function. The CDR3 extends over 20 amino acids. The CDR3 loop reads CGSTIQTPRRQGYHAGEAFF. The CDR3 nucleotides read TGCGGCAGCACCATCCAGACTCCAAGGCGACAGGGATATCATGCGGGGGAAGCTTTCTTT.

The chain's CDR3 is CASSVGAESSGNTIYF. The DNA for the CDR3 is TGTGCCAGCAGCGTAGGGGCCGAGAGCTCTGGAAACACCATATATTTT. The chain joins TRBV9 to TRBJ1-3; no clear D gene. The germline V gene has CDR1 SGDLS and CDR2 YYNGEE. Trimming took off 0 bases at V and 0 bases at J, with 10 bases between the two ends. This CDR3 comprises 16 residues.

This clone appeared a single time. The J gene is TRBJ2-3, the V gene TRBV5-1, with 7 bases that match TRBD2. The CDR3 runs to 17 residues. Germline CDR1 reads SGHRS; CDR2 reads YFSETQ. J gave up 4 bases and V 5 bases, and 16 bases lay outside the gene matches. In DNA form, the CDR3 reads TGCGCCAGCAGTCAACGGACTAGGTCTAGATCGGCAGATACGCAGTATTTT. Its translation: CASSQRTRSRSADTQYF.

The CDR3 spells CSFPGPDTQYF. The CDR3 coding sequence is TGCAGTTTCCCAGGGCCAGATACGCAGTATTTT. The chain has TRBV20-1 and TRBJ2-3; weak D call: TRBD1 (5 bases). V was cut by 8 bases and J by 4 bases, with 10 bases left in between. The germline CDR1 and CDR2 sequences are DFQATT and SNEGSKA (reference sequence). The CDR3 runs to 11 residues.

This clone was counted ten times or more. The chain combines TRBV6-5 with TRBJ2-6; D unclear. This CDR3 contains 13 residues. Trimming shortened V by 6 bases and J by 1 base, and 4 bases separated the two germline ends. In germline, CDR1 is MNHEY, CDR2 SVGAGI. This CDR3 reads CASRTSGANVLTF. For the CDR3, the DNA is TGTGCCAGCAGAACTTCTGGGGCCAACGTCCTGACTTTC.

This clone has a count of ten or more. The chain employs TRBV27 and TRBJ2-1, with a tentative D call TRBD2 (6 bases). Deletions cut 2 bases from V and 4 bases from J, with 12 bases between. CDR1 and CDR2 from the germline V gene are MNHEY and SMNVEV (reference sequence). This CDR3 has 15 residues. This chain's CDR3 is CASSLISGGYNEQFF. The DNA of the CDR3 is TGTGCCAGCAGTTTAATCAGCGGAGGGTACAATGAGCAGTTCTTC.

The V call is TRBV7-8, the J call TRBJ1-2; TRBD1 is a possible D gene (5 bases). The CDR3 spans 14 residues. Germline V gene sequence: CDR1 SGHVS, CDR2 FQNEAQ. Trimming took 5 bases from V and 6 from J, leaving 16 bases between them. The CDR3 DNA reads as TGTGCCAGCAGCCCCGTCGGCAGGGATAATGGCTACACCTTC. It codes for CASSPVGRDNGYTF.

In DNA form, the CDR3 reads TGTGCCAGCAGCGGAACCGGGACAGGGAGGACCCAGCCCCAGCATTTT. Its translation: CASSGTGTGRTQPQHF. The chain uses TRBV5-5 and TRBJ1-5; 9 positions agree with TRBD1. CDR1 is SGHKS and CDR2 is YYEKEE in the germline V gene (reference sequence). V trimming: 4 bases; J trimming: 7 bases; junction bases outside the gene matches: 12. The length of the CDR3 is 16 residues.

The chain is built from TRBV4-3 and TRBJ1-4; 7 positions agree with TRBD1. Germline CDR1 and CDR2: LGHNA and YSLEER. J gave up 7 bases and V 4 bases, and 12 bases lay outside the gene matches. The CDR3 is made up of 16 amino acids. CDR3 loop: CASSLQGGGRGEKLFF. CDR3 DNA: TGCGCCAGCAGCCTTCAGGGGGGAGGCCGGGGTGAAAAACTGTTTTTT.

This clone showed up just a few times. This chain joins TRBV7-9 and TRBJ1-4; a weak D match, TRBD1 (6 bases). Germline CDR1 reads SEHNR; CDR2 reads FQNEAQ (reference sequence). Trimming removed 5 bases at V and 7 bases at J, with 17 bases between. The CDR3 sequence is 15 residues long. CDR3 protein: CASSPGRGSPEKLFF. The DNA of the CDR3 is TGTGCCAGCAGCCCCGGCAGGGGCTCCCCTGAAAAACTGTTTTTT.

The rearrangement links TRBV27 to TRBJ1-1, with 8 bases that match TRBD1. The V gene end was trimmed by 5 bases and the J gene end by 6 bases; junction bases not matched to a gene: 5. Per the germline V gene, CDR1 is MNHEY and CDR2 is SMNVEV (reference sequence). The CDR3 consists of 13 residues. CDR3 sequence: CASSHRGFPEAFF. The DNA for the CDR3 is TGTGCCAGCAGTCACAGGGGGTTCCCTGAAGCTTTCTTT.